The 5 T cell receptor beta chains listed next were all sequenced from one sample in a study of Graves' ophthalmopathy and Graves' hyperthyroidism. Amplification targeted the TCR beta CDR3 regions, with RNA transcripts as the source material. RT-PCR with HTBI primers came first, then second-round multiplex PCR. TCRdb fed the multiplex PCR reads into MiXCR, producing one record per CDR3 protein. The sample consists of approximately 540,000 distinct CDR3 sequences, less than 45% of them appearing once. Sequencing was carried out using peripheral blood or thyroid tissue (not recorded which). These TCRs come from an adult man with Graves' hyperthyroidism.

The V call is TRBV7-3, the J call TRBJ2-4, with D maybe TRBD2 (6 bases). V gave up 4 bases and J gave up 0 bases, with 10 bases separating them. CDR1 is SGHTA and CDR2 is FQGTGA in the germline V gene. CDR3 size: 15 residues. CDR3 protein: CASSSGGVAKNIQYF. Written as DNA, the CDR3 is TGTGCCAGCAGCTCCGGAGGGGTAGCCAAAAACATTCAGTACTTC.

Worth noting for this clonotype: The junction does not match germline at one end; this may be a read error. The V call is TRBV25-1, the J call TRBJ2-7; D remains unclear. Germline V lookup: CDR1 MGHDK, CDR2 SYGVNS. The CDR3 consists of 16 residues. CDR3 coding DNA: TGTGCCAGCAGTGAATATGGAAGCCGTTACCGCTACGAGCGGTACTTC. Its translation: CASSEYGSRYRYERYF.

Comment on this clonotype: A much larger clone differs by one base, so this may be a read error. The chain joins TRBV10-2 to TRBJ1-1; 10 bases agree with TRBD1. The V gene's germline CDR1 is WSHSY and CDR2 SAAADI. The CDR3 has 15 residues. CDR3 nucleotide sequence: TGCGCCAGCAGTGAACCGGGACAGGGGATCGCTGAAGCTTCCTTT. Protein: CASSEPGQGIAEASF.

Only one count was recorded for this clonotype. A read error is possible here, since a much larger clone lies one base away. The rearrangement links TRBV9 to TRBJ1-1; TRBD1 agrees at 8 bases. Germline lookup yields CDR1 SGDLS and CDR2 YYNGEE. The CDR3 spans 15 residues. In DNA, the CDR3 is TGTGCCGGCAGCGTCACAGGGGGGGCAAACACTGAAGCTTTCTTT. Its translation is CAGSVTGGANTEAFF.

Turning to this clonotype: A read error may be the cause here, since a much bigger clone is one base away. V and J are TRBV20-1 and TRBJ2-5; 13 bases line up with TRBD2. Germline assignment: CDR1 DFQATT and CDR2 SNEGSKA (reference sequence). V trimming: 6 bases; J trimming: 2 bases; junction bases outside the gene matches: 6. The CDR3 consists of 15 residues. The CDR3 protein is CSAIGLAGEQETQYF. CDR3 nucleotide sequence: TGCAGTGCCATAGGACTAGCGGGGGAACAAGAGACCCAGTACTTC.